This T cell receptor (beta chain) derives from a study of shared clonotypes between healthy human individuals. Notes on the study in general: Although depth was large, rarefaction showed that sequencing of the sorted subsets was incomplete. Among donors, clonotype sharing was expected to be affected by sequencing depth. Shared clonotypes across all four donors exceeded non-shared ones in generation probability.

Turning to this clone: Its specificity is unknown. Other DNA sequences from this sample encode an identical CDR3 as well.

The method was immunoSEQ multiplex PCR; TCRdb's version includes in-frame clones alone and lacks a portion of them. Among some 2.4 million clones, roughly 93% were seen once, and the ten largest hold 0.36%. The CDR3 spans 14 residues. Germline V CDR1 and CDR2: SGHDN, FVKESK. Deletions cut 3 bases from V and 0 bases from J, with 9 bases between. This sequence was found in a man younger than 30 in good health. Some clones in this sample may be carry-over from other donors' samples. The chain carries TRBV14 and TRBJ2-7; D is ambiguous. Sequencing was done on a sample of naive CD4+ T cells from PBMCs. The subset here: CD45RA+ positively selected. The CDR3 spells CASSQVGSSYEQYF. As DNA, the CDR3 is TGTGCCAGCAGCCAGGTCGGTAGCTCCTACGAGCAGTACTTC.